This passage covers 19 T cell receptor beta chains from one sample sequenced in a study of Graves' ophthalmopathy and Graves' hyperthyroidism. RNA transcripts served as template for amplifying TCR beta CDR3 sequences. A first-round RT-PCR used HTBI primers, followed by a second-round multiplex PCR. Each CDR3 protein gets one entry after TCRdb re-called the multiplex PCR reads with MiXCR. The sample lists hundreds of thousands of distinct CDR3 sequences, around 40% seen once, with approximately 43% in the top ten. Sequencing was carried out using peripheral blood. Receptor source: an adult man with Graves' ophthalmopathy.

V gene TRBV19 combines with J gene TRBJ2-2, with TRBD1 matching over 7 bases. The CDR3 is 15 amino acids. J gave up 5 bases and V 4 bases, and 7 bases lay outside the gene matches. The germline CDR1 and CDR2 sequences are LNHDA and SQIVND (reference sequence). The CDR3 sequence: CASSKGAGRTGELFF. CDR3 DNA sequence: TGTGCCAGTAGTAAGGGGGCAGGGCGGACCGGGGAGCTGTTTTTT.

This clonotype was counted only a few times. This chain connects TRBV7-2 to TRBJ1-3; no reliable D call. The ends were cut back, 5 bases at V and 0 bases at J, with 20 bases in the middle. Germline V gene lookup returns CDR1 SGHTA and CDR2 FQGNSA. This CDR3 is 18 amino acids long. CDR3 residues: CASSRNNHHSNSGNTIYF. The CDR3 DNA follows: TGTGCCAGCAGCCGAAACAACCACCACAGTAACTCTGGAAACACCATATATTTT.

The rearrangement uses TRBV12-3 or TRBV12-4 and TRBJ2-3; 11 nucleotides align to TRBD2. The CDR3 runs 19 residues. V dropped 0 bases and J dropped 0; count of bases not matched to a gene: 8. The CDR3 loop is CASSLALVTSGASTDTQYF. As DNA, the CDR3 is TGTGCCAGCAGTTTAGCGTTAGTGACTAGCGGGGCTAGCACAGATACGCAGTATTTT.

V usage is TRBV4-2 and J usage is TRBJ1-6; no clear D gene. The CDR3 totals 13 residues. The ends were cut back, 4 bases at V and 10 bases at J, with 11 bases in the middle. Germline CDR1 is LGHNA and CDR2 is YNFKEQ. For the CDR3, the DNA is TGTGCCAGCAGCCCCCCTCTGGGCTCACCCCTCCACTTT. Translation: CASSPPLGSPLHF.

Points on this clonotype: The junction does not match germline at one end; this may be a read error. V and J are TRBV7-3 and TRBJ2-5, with D perhaps assigned TRBD1 or TRBD2 (6 bases each). The CDR3 is 18 amino acids. Germline CDR1 is SGHTA and CDR2 is FQGTGA. CDR3 in DNA: TGCGCCAGCAGCCAAGATCTCCAGCCCCCCGGGGGCGGAGAGACCCAGTACTTC. It specifies CASSQDLQPPGGGETQYF. The full variable domain, rest sourced from reference TRBV7-3 and TRBJ2-5, is GAGVSQTPSNKVTEKGKYVELRCDPISGHTALYWYRQSLGQGPEFLIYFQGTGAADDSGLPNDRFFAVRPEGSVSTLKIQRTERGDSAVYLCASSQDLQPPGGGETQYFGPGTRLLVL.

Concerning this clonotype: A much larger clone lies a single base off, so this may be a read error. The chain is built from TRBV29-1 and TRBJ2-5, with D possibly matching TRBD2 (5 bases). The CDR3 runs 14 residues. From germline, CDR1 is SQVTM and CDR2 ANQGSEA. Trimming removed 4 bases at V and 2 bases at J, with 14 bases between. In DNA, the CDR3 is TGCAGCGTTGCGACTATCCGGGTACAAGAGACCCAGTACTTC. Its translation is CSVATIRVQETQYF.

This clonotype was found once. V usage is TRBV9 and J usage is TRBJ2-7; TRBD1 matches at 9 bases. This CDR3 has 14 residues. With 0 bases clipped from V and 7 bases from J, the junction kept 5 bases outside the gene matches. Germline values: CDR1 SGDLS, CDR2 YYNGEE. The DNA for the CDR3 is TGTGCCAGCAGCGTAGGGACAGGGGTTCGGGAGCAGTACTTC. Translation: CASSVGTGVREQYF.

V and J are TRBV20-1 and TRBJ2-7; TRBD2 matches at 14 bases. With 3 bases clipped from V and 5 bases from J, the junction kept 12 bases outside the gene matches. This CDR3 spans 17 amino acids. Germline CDR1 is DFQATT and CDR2 is SNEGSKA (reference sequence). The CDR3 is CSASGGLAGDNPDEQYF. In DNA form, the CDR3 reads TGCAGTGCTAGTGGGGGACTAGCGGGAGATAACCCGGACGAGCAGTACTTC.

The chain recombines TRBV29-1 with TRBJ1-1; weak D call: TRBD1 (6 bases). Deletions cut 8 bases from V and 3 bases from J, with 13 bases between. CDR1 and CDR2 from the germline V gene are SQVTM and ANQGSEA. The length of the CDR3 is 12 residues. CDR3 protein: CSSGRGYTEAFF. In DNA form, the CDR3 reads TGCAGCAGTGGAAGGGGGTACACTGAAGCTTTCTTT.

This clonotype was recorded many times. This chain connects TRBV2 to TRBJ1-5; TRBD1 is a possible D gene (6 bases). The germline V and J ends were trimmed by 8 bases and 0 bases, with 14 bases remaining between them. Germline V CDR1 and CDR2: SNHLY, FYNNEI. The CDR3 has 15 residues. The CDR3 DNA is TGTGCCAGCCGTCAGGGGCTCGATAGCAATCAGCCCCAGCATTTT. Protein sequence: CASRQGLDSNQPQHF.

This clonotype has a single count. This chain joins TRBV2 and TRBJ2-7; tentative D call: TRBD1 (5 bases). CDR3 size: 12 residues. V was trimmed by 11 bases and J by 0 bases, leaving 11 bases between them. Looked up from germline, CDR1 is SNHLY and CDR2 is FYNNEI. Here the CDR3 DNA reads TGTGCCTGGAGCGACAGCTCCTACGAGCAGTACTTC. Residues: CAWSDSSYEQYF.

This clonotype was observed a handful of times. An end of the junction differs from the germline gene, which may be a read error. The chain couples TRBV10-2 to TRBJ1-2, with TRBD1 matching 9 bases. The CDR3 is 17 residues long. Per germline, CDR1 WSHSY and CDR2 SAAADI. CDR3 sequence (DNA): TGCGCCAGCAGTGAGTCAATTTCCGGGACAGGGAACTATGGCCACACCTTC. Its translation is CASSESISGTGNYGHTF.

This clonotype was counted ten times or more. V and J are TRBV7-8 and TRBJ1-2, with no clear D. The V gene lost 1 base and the J gene lost 8 bases, with 17 bases spanning the gap. Per the germline V gene, CDR1 is SGHVS and CDR2 is FQNEAQ. The CDR3 totals 15 residues. DNA of the CDR3: TGTGCCAGCAGCTTAGATCGGTCGGGCCATGCCGGCTACACCTTC. Encoded protein: CASSLDRSGHAGYTF.

This clonotype was seen a handful of times. The rearrangement joins TRBV20-1 to TRBJ1-2, with TRBD1 as a possible D gene (5 bases). The CDR3 is made up of 11 amino acids. Germline assignment: CDR1 DFQATT and CDR2 SNEGSKA (reference sequence). The V end was cut by 4 bases, the J end by 6 bases, with 9 bases between. CDR3 sequence: CSATRAHGYTF. The CDR3 DNA is TGCAGTGCTACCAGGGCGCATGGCTACACCTTC.

This clonotype showed up just a few times. The J gene is TRBJ2-5, the V gene TRBV12-3 or TRBV12-4; 15 bases fit TRBD2. The CDR3 sequence is 17 residues long. V lost 3 bases to trimming and J lost 3 bases; unmatched junction nucleotides: 5. CDR3 nucleotide sequence: TGTGCCAGCAGTTTTTACGGGACTAGCGGGGGGAAAGAGACCCAGTACTTC. As protein: CASSFYGTSGGKETQYF.

The rearrangement links TRBV19 to TRBJ2-7; possible D gene TRBD1, 6 bases. CDR1 is LNHDA, CDR2 SQIVND, per germline (reference sequence). The V end was cut by 11 bases, the J end by 5 bases, with 16 bases between. CDR3 length: 12 residues. The DNA for the CDR3 is TGTGCCGCTAGGGACACTCCCAACGAGCAGTACTTC. Translated, it gives CAARDTPNEQYF.

This clonotype was counted a single time. A much bigger clone sits one base away, suggesting this may be a read error. In DNA, the CDR3 is TGTGCCAGTAGTAATCGGGACGAGCAGTACTTC. It is translated as CASSNRDEQYF. The chain is built from TRBV25-1 and TRBJ2-7; no clear D. This CDR3 is 11 amino acids long. Trimming removed 9 bases from V and 5 bases from J, with 11 bases in between. Germline V gene data show CDR1 as MGHDK and CDR2 as SYGVNS.

This rearrangement joins TRBV25-1 to TRBJ1-4; 7 bases are shared with TRBD1. Trimming cost V 5 bases and J 10 bases; bases outside gene matches: 7. The CDR3 has 13 residues. The germline gives CDR1 MGHDK, CDR2 SYGVNS. The CDR3, as DNA: TGTGCCAGCAGTAAAGGGGGCTCTGGAAAACTGTTTTTT. This gives the protein CASSKGGSGKLFF. The entire variable domain, with the rest obtained from reference TRBV25-1 and TRBJ1-4, is as follows: EADIYQTPRYLVIGTGKKITLECSQTMGHDKMYWYQQDPGMELHLIHYSYGVNSTEKGDLSSESTVSRIRTEHFPLTLESARPSHTSQYLCASSKGGSGKLFFGSGTQLSVL.

This clonotype has just a few counts. The chain employs TRBV7-9 and TRBJ1-1; D might be TRBD1 (5 bases). The V and J ends lost 5 bases and 0 bases respectively, with 10 bases between them. The germline CDR1 and CDR2 sequences are SEHNR and FQNEAQ (reference sequence). CDR3 length: 14 amino acids. The CDR3 DNA sequence: TGTGCCAGCAGCCAGGGAGGCATGAACACTGAAGCTTTCTTT. It yields the protein CASSQGGMNTEAFF. The whole variable domain, remainder taken from reference TRBV7-9 and TRBJ1-1, is DTGVSQNPRHKITKRGQNVTFRCDPISEHNRLYWYRQTLGQGPEFLTYFQNEAQLEKSRLLSDRFSAERPKGSFSTLEIQRTEQGDSAMYLCASSQGGMNTEAFFGQGTRLTVV.